Listed below are T cell receptor beta chains from one sample, sequenced in a study of cytomegalovirus exposure and HLA in healthy donors. Some clones are missing from TCRdb's copy, which holds only in-frame ones; the method was immunoSEQ multiplex PCR. The sample has roughly 98,000 clones; roughly 70% are singletons. The material sequenced was PBMCs. The receptors originated from a man in his forties or fifties in good health and CMV-seronegative. Each CDR3 is given without its conserved first and last residue. The D gene is left open where the match is weak. Some rows have no size entry. The others give once, few or many, or a class for an expanded clone.

>TRBV6-5|TRBJ1-2|TRBD1|few
ASSGTGGIYGYT
>TRBV5-1|TRBJ2-2|-|-
ASSLETGLNTGELF
>TRBV11-2|TRBJ2-3|TRBD2|-
ASRTGRGGTDTQY
>TRBV2|TRBJ1-4|TRBD1|-
ASSDPGQGHEKLF
>TRBV5-6|TRBJ1-4|TRBD1|-
ASSIRDRAIAHEKLF
>TRBV10-1|TRBJ1-1|TRBD1|few
ASSGTANTEAF
>TRBV6-4|TRBJ2-1|TRBD1|-
ASSADRGPYNEQF
>TRBV28|TRBJ1-3|-|-
ASSRLWGDTIY
>TRBV5-5|TRBJ2-7|-|once
ASSLALLSYEQY
>TRBV14|TRBJ2-7|-|-
ASSQDLSPGYSYEQY
>TRBV7-9|TRBJ1-2|-|-
ASSFRDVGYT
>TRBV27|TRBJ1-5|TRBD1|-
ASRPGTEVRQPQH
>TRBV5-1|TRBJ1-3|TRBD1|-
ASRPGQGNTIY
>TRBV10-1|TRBJ2-7|TRBD1|-
ASSGDRGSYEQY
>TRBV6-1|TRBJ2-7|TRBD1|-
ASDGQATYEQY
>TRBV6-1|TRBJ1-2|TRBD1|once
ASTPGQGSYGYT
>TRBV30|TRBJ2-3|TRBD2|-
AWSVLAGSTDTQY
>TRBV14|TRBJ1-6|-|few
ASSQEGAGSYNSPLH
>TRBV6-1|TRBJ1-3|-|-
ASRFLQGNTIY
>TRBV7-9|TRBJ2-1|-|few
ASTTDNYNEQF
>TRBV5-5|TRBJ2-5|TRBD1|-
ASSQRQGQETQY
>TRBV11-2|TRBJ1-3|-|-
ASSGRGGDSGNTIY
>TRBV5-4|TRBJ2-4|-|-
ASSFGGGGSRGIQY
>TRBV2|TRBJ2-1|TRBD2|-
ASSNSGSPLNEQF
>TRBV4-1|TRBJ2-5|-|-
ASSDIALQETQY
>TRBV6-5|-|TRBD2|-
ASSPLGSSGYEQY
>TRBV7-9|TRBJ2-1|TRBD2|-
ASSLVGLAADEQF
>TRBV29-1|TRBJ2-1|TRBD1|once
SVGIHRGWNNEQF
>TRBV7-2|TRBJ1-2|-|few
ASTYARQAYGYT
>TRBV7-9|TRBJ1-5|TRBD1|-
ASSAGTGASNQPQH
>TRBV10-2|TRBJ1-5|-|-
ASSQTASNQPQH
>TRBV13|TRBJ2-7|-|-
ASSYNYEQY
>TRBV5-1|TRBJ2-7|TRBD1|-
ASSHRGVIDEQY
>TRBV7-2|TRBJ2-3|-|-
ASSPAIIDTQY
>TRBV19|TRBJ1-1|TRBD1|-
ASTISRQGAFNTEAF
>TRBV9|TRBJ2-7|TRBD1|-
ASSSQGEGYEQY
>TRBV21-1|-|-|few
ASSKSPAGSRPYEQY
>TRBV5-1|TRBJ1-5|TRBD1|-
ASSIGQGGNQPQH
>TRBV2|TRBJ2-1|-|few
ASSSQRPAGYNEQF
>TRBV28|TRBJ2-2|TRBD2|-
ASSGLAGGIGELF
>TRBV30|TRBJ1-3|TRBD1|-
AWSGGQLSSGSTIY
>TRBV23-1|TRBJ2-7|TRBD1|-
ASSRPTGALYEQY
>TRBV9|TRBJ2-2|-|-
ASSVGLVNTGELF
>TRBV6-5|TRBJ1-2|TRBD1|-
ASRLLLGQKGYT
>TRBV18|TRBJ1-6|TRBD1|-
ASSPYQGQNSPLH
>TRBV7-9|TRBJ2-7|TRBD2|-
ASAKRNRGLAGAYEQY
>TRBV27|TRBJ1-1|-|-
ASSFQGGKAF
>TRBV11-2|TRBJ2-4|TRBD2|-
ASSPTSGGVLAKNIQY
>TRBV5-6|TRBJ1-6|-|-
ASSHRTVRNSPLH
>TRBV4-1|TRBJ2-5|-|once
ASSLGAPETQY
>TRBV6-5|TRBJ1-4|-|few
ASSGSLGVEKLF
>TRBV4-1|TRBJ2-3|TRBD2|-
ASSQGTRTSGNTDTQY
>TRBV15|TRBJ1-6|-|few
ATSRDSNSPLH
>TRBV6-5|TRBJ1-6|-|-
ASSYSRETPPLH
>TRBV4-2|TRBJ2-1|TRBD2|-
ASSQGEGSYNEQF
>TRBV5-4|TRBJ2-1|TRBD2|-
ASSSTSGGNNEQF
>TRBV4-3|TRBJ2-1|-|-
ASSQVTYNEQF
>TRBV6-5|TRBJ2-7|-|-
ASSQGPEQY
>TRBV13|TRBJ2-7|TRBD1|-
ASSFGDRGGDEQY